This T cell receptor beta chain emerged from a study of T cell responses to AZD1222 COVID-19 vaccine. The CDR3 spans 12 residues. The V and J ends lost 4 bases and 6 bases respectively, with 9 bases between them. Concerning this clone: Its target is not known.

Clones were sequenced by immunoSEQ multiplex PCR, and TCRdb holds only the in-frame ones, with some missing. This table holds around 99,000 clones, about 91% found once. Whole-study results and caveats: Distributed over spike, vaccine-associated CD4 TCRs predominated at 160-218 and 743-854. Unmutated regions of variants are reportedly targeted by nearly half of spike-specific TCRs.

The receptor's source is an adult in good health. V usage is TRBV12-3 or TRBV12-4 and J usage is TRBJ1-1; D remains ambiguous. The sequenced sample was peripheral blood, obtained on day 0 of AZD1222 vaccination. CDR3 coding DNA: TGTGCCAGCAGTTCTAGGACCTCTGAAGCTTTCTTT. This gives the protein CASSSRTSEAFF.